The T cell receptor beta chain under discussion was sequenced for a study of glioma-infiltrating T cells. Using RNA template, CDR3s of TCR alpha and beta were amplified with iRepertoire arm-PCR. Tissue mRNA or PBMC total RNA, roughly 95-400 ng, went into one-step reverse transcription and amplification. A single record per CDR3 protein comes from TCRdb applying MiXCR to the multiplex PCR reads. The repertoire consists of under 200,000 distinct CDR3 sequences, with more than 35% occurring once and the leading ten covering around 4.9%. Concerning this clonotype: Antigen unknown. This clone may be a read error of a much larger clone one base away.

The V segment lost 3 bases and the J segment 7 bases; nucleotides outside the gene matches: 7. Per germline, CDR1 DFQATT and CDR2 SNEGSKA (reference sequence). This CDR3 is built from 13 residues. The study's findings and limits: Gliomas, especially low-grade, showed above-expected tissue-blood divergence; non-neoplastic patients showed below.

The rearrangement links TRBV20-1 to TRBJ2-7, with TRBD2 identical over 9 bases. The clonotype was recovered from a human donor with low-grade glioma or glioblastoma, undergoing nonglioma brain surgery, or in good health (not recorded which). Sequencing was performed on glioma tissue, nonneoplastic brain tissue, or PBMCs (not recorded which). The DNA of the CDR3 is TGCAGTGCTAGTCGACTAGCGGCCAATGAGCAGTACTTC. Its protein product is CSASRLAANEQYF.